This T cell receptor (beta chain) originates from a study of T-cell reconstitution after alpha-beta-depleted transplantation in children. Details on this clonotype: Antigen specificity is unknown. The junction differs from germline at one of its ends, possibly a read error.

Molecular barcoding with unique molecular identifiers was used for the TCRbeta library. Each CDR3 protein is one row after TCRdb ran MiXCR on the PCR reads. The data hold tens of thousands of distinct CDR3 sequences, with 4.9% observed a single time. Overall study findings and caveats: T cells produced anew were the main source of T-cell counts and diversity one year after transplant. Expanded graft clones numbering several hundred reportedly gave rise to alpha-beta T cells about two months after transplant. High day-60 TCRbeta diversity in some patients came from surviving recipient T cells and thymic progenitors.

The CDR3 totals 18 residues. The germline gives CDR1 MRHNA, CDR2 SNTAGT. The clonotype was recovered from a boy in the first two years of life who had a stem cell transplant for acute myeloid leukemia, so the T cells may come from the graft donor. This material consisted of PBMCs, mostly from graft donor cells, taken 180 days after TCRalphabeta/CD19-depleted stem cell transplant. The rearrangement uses TRBV6-4 and TRBJ2-1; TRBD2 agrees at 9 bases. CDR3 sequence reads: CTSSLPTRGRGGDNEQFF. DNA of the CDR3: TGTACCAGCAGTCTACCGACCAGGGGTCGCGGGGGGGACAATGAGCAGTTCTTC.